This TCR beta chain was sequenced in a study of cytomegalovirus exposure and HLA in healthy donors. Notes on this clone: The antigen is undetermined.

Amplification used 60 Vbeta primers and 13 Jbeta primers. The protocol was immunoSEQ multiplex PCR, while the TCRdb copy is restricted to in-frame clones and leaves out a portion. The sample lists about 71,000 clones, about 71% occurring once. Study-level findings and limits: Roughly uniform sequencing depth across donors was assumed, possibly incorrectly.

V lost 5 bases, J lost 2 bases, and 9 bases lay in between. Per germline, CDR1 SNHLY and CDR2 FYNNEI. The CDR3 extends over 13 amino acids. The J gene is TRBJ1-2, the V gene TRBV2; D uncertain. The sequencing sample was made of PBMCs. The clonotype was recovered from a woman between 50 and 59 years old in good health and CMV-seropositive. The CDR3 spells CASSPDKNYGYTF. For the CDR3, the DNA is TGTGCCAGCAGTCCCGACAAGAACTATGGCTACACCTTC.